The present TCR beta chain was sequenced within a study of blood T cell repertoires in COVID-19. Overall study context: PBMCs, B-cell-depleted T cells, or T cells were the source of the cDNA or gDNA that made up the material.

The repertoire was sequenced with immunoSEQ multiplex PCR; TCRdb's copy has only in-frame clones and lacks some. The sample includes approximately 70,000 clones, 91% of them seen just once. J was trimmed by 4 bases and V by 1 base; bases with no gene match: 2. The germline gives CDR1 SGHAT, CDR2 FQNNGV. This CDR3 spans 15 amino acids. Sequencing used peripheral blood. This TCR was sampled from a man aged 40-49 years with COVID-19, enrolled during active disease. The chain has TRBV11-2 and TRBJ2-1; TRBD2 matches 9 bases. The CDR3 DNA reads TGTGCCAGCAGCTTAGCCCTAGCGGGGTACAATGAGCAGTTCTTC. Translated: CASSLALAGYNEQFF.